This TCR beta chain was identified during a study of T-cell memory formation after mild COVID-19. Background on the study: TCR clustering was largely donor specific. Notes on the study in general: Memory from before infection featured some responding clones, which suggests cross-reactive memory joined.

This clonotype came up a few times. Its antigen is still unknown. TCRdb used MiXCR to reprocess the 5' RACE reads, holding one entry per CDR3 protein. The sample lists 250,000 to 350,000 distinct CDR3 sequences, just under 20% seen once, with under 25% in the top ten. The CDR3 consists of 21 residues. V gave up 4 bases and J gave up 1 base, with 31 bases separating them. Germline V gene sequence: CDR1 LGHNA, CDR2 YNFKEQ. The sequenced sample was PBMCs or a T cell subset sorted from them (not recorded which). The clonotype was recovered from a man aged 18 to 29 who had mild COVID-19 (a few samples of this study predate the infection). Cell type and time point are not known. This chain joins TRBV4-2 and TRBJ1-2; a weak D match, TRBD1 (6 bases). CDR3 sequence (DNA): TGTGCCAGCAGCCCTGGACAGTATAACAGCCCAATCGCTGGATTTAACTATGGCTACACCTTC. It encodes CASSPGQYNSPIAGFNYGYTF.